The clone carrying this T cell receptor (beta chain) occurred a few times. The sample is drawn from a study of regulatory T cells in long-lasting Graves disease. Time point meaning: newly diagnosed GD, antithyroid drugs for less than 3 months. Extracted PBMC RNA gave rise to the TCR library. Diagnosing Graves' disease relied on the American Thyroid Association guidelines. This CDR3 is 14 amino acids long. The ends lost 5 bases at V and 7 bases at J; junction bases unmatched: 10. Germline CDR1 reads SEHNR; CDR2 reads FQNEAQ (reference sequence). Arm-PCR of CDR3 regions and iRepertoire HTBI primers were used to build TCR beta libraries. Authors' data handling: Taken together, the samples had roughly 63 TRBV and more than 11 TRBJ segments identified. TCRdb redid the calling of the multiplex PCR reads with MiXCR, one entry per CDR3 protein. The V and J calls were not made by the authors but by TCRdb's processing. The table lists 400,000 to 650,000 distinct CDR3 sequences, approximately 16% of them singletons.

This sample was shared with a second study, whose subject was T cells in Graves' hyperthyroidism and ophthalmopathy. That study reports: Blood also contained most expanded thyroid clonotypes above 0.001. Patients with ophthalmopathy were separated from those with stable hyperthyroidism by a 13 V-J model.

The rearrangement uses TRBV7-9 and TRBJ1-2; 7 nucleotides match TRBD1. This clonotype originated in a woman aged 40 to 65 with Graves disease. The specimen comprised peripheral blood mononuclear cells (PBMCs), sampled at new diagnosis, from a patient treated with antithyroid drugs. The CDR3 region is CASSRGQVSGGYTF. The CDR3, as DNA: TGTGCCAGCAGCCGAGGACAGGTCTCCGGTGGCTACACCTTC.